This T cell receptor (beta chain) was found in a study of beta chain features in type 1 diabetes. Study overall: Sorted cells numbering roughly 98,000,000 were examined across all samples. Broader study findings: Across patients, naive, central memory and Treg TCRB repertoires exhibited apparently greater similarity than was observed across healthy donors. Because the template was cDNA, high-expressing cells might be over-represented.

With regard to this clone: Its target is unknown.

The germline gives CDR1 GTSNPN, CDR2 SVGIG (reference sequence). This CDR3 contains 14 residues. Trimming stripped 0 bases from V and 6 bases from J, with 15 bases between. As every portion of the isolated RNA was reverse transcribed, the sequencing read expressed TCRB transcripts. Profiled with immunoSEQ multiplex PCR; TCRdb holds only in-frame clones, not every one. The repertoire holds around 430,000 clones, with roughly 30% as singletons. Every participating donor gave one draw, a heparinised blood sample averaging roughly 100 mL. Specimen: naive CD4+ T cells from blood. The V and J genes are TRBV30 and TRBJ2-7; a possible D gene is TRBD1 (6 bases). The sequence derives from a man between 18 and 29 years old in good health. The CDR3 sequence: CAWSVRLGAGEQYF. CDR3 bases: TGTGCCTGGAGTGTACGCCTGGGGGCCGGCGAGCAGTACTTC. Filled out from reference TRBV30 and TRBJ2-7, the complete variable domain reads SQTIHQWPATLVQPVGSPLSLECTVEGTSNPNLYWYRQAAGRGLQLLFYSVGIGQISSEVPQNLSASRPQDRQFILSSKKLLLSDSGFYLCAWSVRLGAGEQYFGPGTRLTVT.